One and the same sample provided the 20 T cell receptor beta chains below, sequenced in a study of identical twins. One entry per CDR3 protein results from TCRdb running MiXCR on the 5' RACE reads. The repertoire holds hundreds of thousands of distinct CDR3 sequences, with about 20% as singletons. This sample also belongs to another study, concerning T cells expressing NK-cell markers.

What was sequenced was PBMCs. The receptors were sampled from a woman aged 18-35 years in good health.

This clonotype was picked up a small number of times. The rearrangement joins TRBV6-2 or TRBV6-3 to TRBJ2-1, with 12 bases fitting TRBD2. V dropped 5 bases and J dropped 8; count of bases not matched to a gene: 10. Per the germline V gene, CDR1 is MNHEY and CDR2 is SVGEGT. The CDR3 contains 16 residues. CDR3 residues: CASSGETSGRLDEQFF. CDR3 in DNA: TGTGCCAGCAGTGGGGAAACTAGCGGGAGGCTGGATGAGCAGTTCTTC.

This clonotype was seen only a few times. This rearrangement joins TRBV20-1 to TRBJ1-2; TRBD1 matches at 7 bases. The CDR3 has 12 amino acids. Trimming removed 2 bases from V and 5 bases from J; junction bases left unmatched: 2. Germline lookup yields CDR1 DFQATT and CDR2 SNEGSKA (reference sequence). The CDR3 is CSARLGQYGYTF. CDR3 DNA sequence: TGCAGTGCTAGACTGGGACAGTATGGCTACACCTTC.

This clonotype was counted only a few times. The chain links TRBV20-1 to TRBJ2-7; D may be TRBD1 (6 bases). With 1 base removed from V and 1 base from J, the gap between germline ends came to 11 bases. The CDR3 spans 14 residues. Germline CDR1 is DFQATT and CDR2 is SNEGSKA (reference sequence). This chain's CDR3 is CSARATGSSYEQYF. The CDR3 region has the DNA TGCAGTGCTAGAGCGACAGGTTCTTCCTACGAGCAGTACTTC.

This clonotype occurred a few times. V usage is TRBV5-4 and J usage is TRBJ2-1; 14 bases line up with TRBD2. In germline, CDR1 is SGHNT, CDR2 YYREEE (reference sequence). The CDR3 is made up of 16 amino acids. Trimming removed 4 bases from V and 3 bases from J; junction bases left unmatched: 3. CDR3 DNA: TGTGCCAGCAGCCAGGGGACTAGCGGGAGCTACAATGAGCAGTTCTTC. It is translated as CASSQGTSGSYNEQFF.

The chain carries TRBV5-1 and TRBJ2-5, with a weak D call TRBD1 (6 bases). The CDR3 extends over 15 amino acids. V was clipped by 4 bases and J by 1 base, with 14 bases between them. From germline, CDR1 is SGHRS and CDR2 YFSETQ. The CDR3 sequence is CASSAPGHRQETQYF. Written as DNA, the CDR3 is TGCGCCAGCAGCGCACCGGGACACCGCCAAGAGACCCAGTACTTC.

This clonotype was found a few times. This chain connects TRBV12-3 or TRBV12-4 to TRBJ2-7; possible D gene TRBD1, 5 bases. The CDR3 has 15 amino acids. With 6 bases removed from V and 3 bases from J, the gap between germline ends came to 18 bases. CDR3 in amino acids: CASSPRQSINYEQYF. In nucleotides, the CDR3 is TGTGCCAGCAGCCCCCGACAGTCCATAAACTACGAGCAGTACTTC.

This clonotype was seen a handful of times. V usage is TRBV6-1 and J usage is TRBJ2-2; 11 bases match TRBD2. Germline V gene data show CDR1 as MNHNS and CDR2 as SASEGT. This CDR3 region has 17 residues. The ends lost 3 bases at V and 4 bases at J; junction bases unmatched: 7. DNA of the CDR3: TGTGCCAGCAGTGACACCCCTAGCGGGGGGATCACCGGGGAGCTGTTTTTT. This codes for CASSDTPSGGITGELFF.

This clonotype was picked up a small number of times. This chain joins TRBV7-9 and TRBJ2-1; no reliable D call. V was cut by 1 base and J by 3 bases, with 10 bases left in between. Germline V CDR1 and CDR2: SEHNR, FQNEAQ (reference sequence). The CDR3 length is 15 residues. The CDR3 bases are TGTGCCAGCAGCTTAGTTATTAGCAGCTACAATGAGCAGTTCTTC. Amino acid sequence: CASSLVISSYNEQFF.

This clonotype was counted only a few times. V and J are TRBV20-1 and TRBJ2-1; TRBD1 aligns across 7 bases. Germline CDR1 is DFQATT and CDR2 is SNEGSKA (reference sequence). The length of the CDR3 is 14 residues. Trimming removed 5 bases from V and 4 bases from J; junction bases left unmatched: 8. CDR3 coding DNA: TGCAGTGCTCAGACAGGGCCTGGTTACAATGAGCAGTTCTTC. This gives the protein CSAQTGPGYNEQFF.

This clonotype was seen ten or more times. This rearrangement joins TRBV12-3 or TRBV12-4 to TRBJ2-5, with D maybe TRBD2 (6 bases). The length of the CDR3 is 18 residues. V lost 2 bases to trimming and J lost 1 base, with 20 bases between them. As DNA, the CDR3 is TGTGCCAGCAGTTTACCTACCCGGGACTTACCAATCCAAGAGACCCAGTACTTC. It translates to CASSLPTRDLPIQETQYF.

This clonotype has at least ten counts. The genes are TRBV7-2 and TRBJ2-7; 8 nucleotides match TRBD2. CDR1 is SGHTA, CDR2 FQGNSA, per germline. Germline trimming cut 3 bases from V and 6 bases from J; bases unmatched to any gene: 4. The CDR3 extends over 13 amino acids. The CDR3 region is CASSFLTSAEQYF. The CDR3 nucleotides are TGTGCCAGCAGCTTCTTGACTAGCGCCGAGCAGTACTTC.

This clonotype has only a few counts. The chain uses TRBV20-1 and TRBJ1-2; a weak D match, TRBD1 (6 bases). Germline assignment: CDR1 DFQATT and CDR2 SNEGSKA (reference sequence). V was pared by 1 base and J by 6 bases, with 18 bases between. The CDR3 loop spans 15 amino acids. The CDR3 bases are TGCAGTGCTAGAGGCGTGGCAGGGGCGAATAATGGCTACACCTTC. Encoded protein: CSARGVAGANNGYTF.

The rearrangement uses TRBV12-3 or TRBV12-4 and TRBJ2-2; no definite D call. The CDR3 length is 13 residues. V lost 2 bases, J lost 7 bases, and 8 bases lay in between. The CDR3 coding sequence is TGTGCCAGCAGTTTAATGGGTGACGGGGAGCTGTTTTTT. Encoded protein: CASSLMGDGELFF.

DNA of the CDR3: TGTGCCTGGAGTCGACTTTATACGCAGTATTTT. It is translated as CAWSRLYTQYF. The chain links TRBV30 to TRBJ2-3; D unclear. Trimming stripped 2 bases from V and 7 bases from J, with 7 bases between. This CDR3 is 11 amino acids long. The germline V gene has CDR1 GTSNPN and CDR2 SVGIG (reference sequence).

This clonotype was observed a few times. The V gene is TRBV7-2, the J gene TRBJ2-1; 8 bases agree with TRBD2. The CDR3 has 16 residues. The ends lost 5 bases at V and 2 bases at J; junction bases unmatched: 8. Looked up from germline, CDR1 is SGHTA and CDR2 is FQGNSA. The CDR3 loop reads CASSLGGREAYNEQFF. The CDR3 bases are TGTGCCAGCAGCCTGGGCGGGCGGGAGGCCTACAATGAGCAGTTCTTC.

The genes are TRBV12-3 or TRBV12-4 and TRBJ1-1; unclear D gene. The CDR3 is 13 amino acids. V lost 6 bases, J lost 8 bases, and 16 bases lay in between. CDR3 DNA: TGTGCCAGCAGACAGCGACCCTCCACAGAAGCTTTCTTT. It yields the protein CASRQRPSTEAFF.

V gene TRBV2 combines with J gene TRBJ2-7, with 9 bases matching TRBD2. Unmatched junction bases numbered 16, after V lost 6 bases and J lost 1 base. Germline CDR1 reads SNHLY; CDR2 reads FYNNEI. CDR3 size: 18 residues. This CDR3 is CASRLAGVTPRNSYEQYF. The CDR3 DNA reads TGTGCCAGCAGATTAGCGGGGGTTACTCCTCGCAATTCCTACGAGCAGTACTTC.

This chain links TRBV18 with TRBJ2-5; 7 nucleotides align to TRBD1. The CDR3 runs to 16 residues. Trimming at V came to 4 bases and at J to 5 bases, leaving 13 bases not matched to a gene. Germline V gene sequence: CDR1 KGHSH, CDR2 LQKENI. The chain's CDR3 is CASSQNRGDRGETQYF. Here the CDR3 DNA reads TGTGCCAGCTCACAAAACAGGGGCGACCGAGGGGAGACCCAGTACTTC.

There are a few counts of this clonotype. The chain uses TRBV20-1 and TRBJ2-4; possible D gene TRBD2, 5 bases. Germline CDR1 DFQATT, CDR2 SNEGSKA (reference sequence). The CDR3 consists of 14 residues. V was cut by 5 bases and J by 1 base, with 12 bases left in between. CDR3 amino acids: CSALHSGAKNIQYF. In DNA form, the CDR3 reads TGCAGTGCTCTTCATTCGGGGGCCAAAAACATTCAGTACTTC.

The genes are TRBV10-3 and TRBJ2-5; 7 bases are shared with TRBD1. The junction had 12 bases not matched to a gene; V was cut back by 0 bases and J by 5 bases. The CDR3 consists of 17 residues. The V gene's germline CDR1 is ENHRY and CDR2 SYGVKD. For the CDR3, the DNA is TGTGCCATCAGTGAGTCAGGACAGGAGGCTAGGCTGGAGACCCAGTACTTC. It specifies CAISESGQEARLETQYF.